The 32 T cell receptor beta chains presented below share a single source sample, sequenced in a study of blood T cell repertoires in COVID-19. The assay was immunoSEQ multiplex PCR, and TCRdb's table has in-frame clones only and misses some. The table has a few hundred thousand clones, 85% seen once. Sequenced: peripheral blood. Receptors were obtained from a man in his forties or fifties who had recovered from COVID-19.

The V call is TRBV7-9, the J call TRBJ2-7, with 8 bases that match TRBD1. V lost 5 bases and J lost 1; bases outside the gene matches: 4. The germline V gene encodes CDR1 SEHNR and CDR2 FQNEAQ (reference sequence). This CDR3 contains 14 residues. DNA of the CDR3: TGTGCCAGCAGCCCCAGGACAGGGTCCTACGAGCAGTACTTC. It yields the protein CASSPRTGSYEQYF.

This chain connects TRBV27 to TRBJ2-2; D not resolved. Germline V gene lookup returns CDR1 MNHEY and CDR2 SMNVEV (reference sequence). V lost 2 bases, J lost 0 bases, and 13 bases lay in between. The CDR3 runs to 17 residues. The CDR3 spells CASSLDYRFANTGELFF. In nucleotides, the CDR3 is TGTGCCAGCAGTTTAGATTACAGATTCGCGAACACCGGGGAGCTGTTTTTT.

The chain employs TRBV7-2 and TRBJ2-7, with 10 bases aligning to TRBD1. The CDR3 contains 12 residues. V shed 5 bases and J 12 bases; nucleotides not matched to a gene: 7. Per the germline V gene, CDR1 is SGHTA and CDR2 is FQGNSA. CDR3 loop: CASSLGQGGRYF. The CDR3 DNA sequence: TGTGCCAGCAGCCTTGGACAGGGGGGTCGGTACTTC.

This chain links TRBV27 with TRBJ2-2, with 10 bases aligning to TRBD2. V lost 6 bases and J lost 1; bases outside the gene matches: 5. Germline CDR1 reads MNHEY; CDR2 reads SMNVEV (reference sequence). The CDR3 extends over 16 amino acids. The CDR3, as DNA: TGTGCCAGCAGAGGACTAGCGGACGTGAACACCGGGGAGCTGTTTTTT. It is translated as CASRGLADVNTGELFF.

The gene calls are TRBV5-5 and TRBJ2-7; 9 nucleotides align to TRBD2. Trimming cost V 4 bases and J 4 bases; bases outside gene matches: 12. CDR1 is SGHKS, CDR2 YYEKEE, per germline (reference sequence). The CDR3 has 16 residues. CDR3 in amino acids: CASSPELLAGLYEQYF. The CDR3 nucleotides read TGTGCCAGCAGCCCGGAACTACTAGCGGGTTTATACGAGCAGTACTTC.

This chain links TRBV27 with TRBJ2-5; a possible D gene is TRBD1 (5 bases). V was shortened by 7 bases and J by 2 bases, with 14 bases between the two germline ends. The CDR3 length is 14 residues. The germline V gene has CDR1 MNHEY and CDR2 SMNVEV (reference sequence). CDR3 in amino acids: CASKWGAGQETQYF. CDR3 sequence (DNA): TGTGCCAGCAAATGGGGCGCTGGACAAGAGACCCAGTACTTC.

In its sample, this clone was seen many times. The gene calls are TRBV6-5 and TRBJ1-1, with D possibly being TRBD1 (6 bases). Germline V gene data show CDR1 as MNHEY and CDR2 as SVGAGI. Trimming pared 6 bases from V and 4 bases from J, leaving 15 bases between. The CDR3 runs 14 residues. The CDR3 DNA reads TGTGCCAGCAGCAACAGGGCGGTGCGCACTGAAGCTTTCTTT. It yields the protein CASSNRAVRTEAFF.

V and J are TRBV3-1 (or the pseudogene TRBV3-2) and TRBJ2-7; 8 bases are shared with TRBD1. Trimming cost V 0 bases and J 6 bases; bases outside gene matches: 7. This CDR3 has 15 amino acids. CDR1 and CDR2 (germline): LGHDT, YNNKEL (reference sequence). CDR3 nucleotide sequence: TGTGCCAGCAGCCAAGAGACCGGGACAGGCGGCGAGCAGTACTTC. Translating it yields CASSQETGTGGEQYF.

The chain carries TRBV28 and TRBJ2-7; possibly TRBD2 for D (6 bases). The CDR3 totals 15 residues. V dropped 8 bases and J dropped 2 bases, with 19 bases sitting between them. Germline V CDR1 and CDR2: MDHEN, SYDVKM. In DNA form, the CDR3 reads TGTGCCAGCTCGAAGGGAGGTACAGGAGCCTACGAGCAGTACTTC. As protein: CASSKGGTGAYEQYF.

The CDR3 loop reads CASSRIDRGRNEQYF. The CDR3 DNA is TGTGCCAGCAGCCGGATAGACAGGGGGCGGAACGAGCAGTACTTC. This sequence joins TRBV7-9 and TRBJ2-7; 10 positions match TRBD1. Germline values: CDR1 SEHNR, CDR2 FQNEAQ (reference sequence). The CDR3 totals 15 residues. V shed 5 bases, J shed 5 bases, and the junction held 9 bases outside the gene matches.

The DNA for the CDR3 is TGTGCCAGCAGCAAAAAGGTGGCACAGATCTACGAGCAGTACTTC. Its translation is CASSKKVAQIYEQYF. This chain uses TRBV21-1 with TRBJ2-7; the table's D call, TRBD1, was not checked against the DNA. TRBV21-1 is deemed a pseudogene. The CDR3 sequence is 15 residues long.

On this clone: Relative to the germline gene, one junction end is altered; a read error may explain this. The chain employs TRBV4-2 and TRBJ2-5; 9 nucleotides match TRBD1. This CDR3 is built from 16 residues. Germline V gene data show CDR1 as LGHNA and CDR2 as YNFKEQ. Written as DNA, the CDR3 is TGTGCCAGCAGCGAAGAAAGGGGGACAGGGTGGGAGACCCAGTACTTC. Its protein is CASSEERGTGWETQYF.

The genes are TRBV28 and TRBJ1-2; 9 nucleotides align to TRBD1. J gave up 3 bases and V 1 base, and 9 bases lay outside the gene matches. This CDR3 has 17 residues. CDR1 is MDHEN, CDR2 SYDVKM, per germline. In nucleotides, the CDR3 is TGTGCCAGCAGTTTATATACAGGGGGCGCTAGTCACTATGGCTACACCTTC. This translates into CASSLYTGGASHYGYTF.

The chain is built from TRBV28 and TRBJ2-3, with D possibly matching TRBD2 (5 bases). The CDR3 extends over 14 amino acids. V was shortened by 5 bases and J by 4 bases, with 13 bases between the two germline ends. Germline V gene lookup returns CDR1 MDHEN and CDR2 SYDVKM. CDR3 region: CASSPRGAADTQYF. The CDR3 DNA follows: TGTGCCAGCAGTCCTCGGGGAGCGGCAGATACGCAGTATTTT. Full variable domain (rest looked up from reference TRBV28 and TRBJ2-3): DVKVTQSSRYLVKRTGEKVFLECVQDMDHENMFWYRQDPGLGLRLIYFSYDVKMKEKGDIPEGYSVSREKKERFSLILESASTNQTSMYLCASSPRGAADTQYFGPGTRLTVL.

J is TRBJ1-4 and V is TRBV5-5, with TRBD1 matching over 7 bases. Trimming took 2 bases from V and 5 from J; bases not matched to a gene: 6. The length of the CDR3 is 15 residues. Germline V gene lookup returns CDR1 SGHKS and CDR2 YYEKEE (reference sequence). The CDR3 spells CASSFRDSMNEKLFF. In DNA form, the CDR3 reads TGTGCCAGCAGCTTCCGGGACAGCATGAATGAAAAACTGTTTTTT.

This sequence joins TRBV29-1 and TRBJ2-5, with 10 bases fitting TRBD1. Germline-derived CDR1 and CDR2 are SQVTM and ANQGSEA. V trimming: 7 bases; J trimming: 1 base; junction bases outside the gene matches: 6. The CDR3 has 14 amino acids. CDR3 sequence reads: CSAGRQGAQETQYF. The CDR3 DNA sequence: TGCAGCGCCGGAAGACAGGGGGCCCAAGAGACCCAGTACTTC.

The genes are TRBV7-2 and TRBJ2-3; TRBD2 aligns across 7 bases. This CDR3 is 17 amino acids long. Per germline, CDR1 SGHTA and CDR2 FQGNSA. Losses at the gene ends were 0 bases for V and 6 bases for J; bases not matched to a gene: 12. Here the CDR3 reads CASSLAASGVGSDTQYF. The CDR3 DNA is TGTGCCAGCAGCTTAGCGGCTAGCGGAGTAGGGTCGGATACGCAGTATTTT.

This clone was detected a few times. The chain has TRBV10-1 and TRBJ2-1, with TRBD2 identical over 9 bases. Unmatched junction bases numbered 2, after V lost 5 bases and J lost 3 bases. In germline, CDR1 is WNHNN, CDR2 SYGVQD (reference sequence). This CDR3 has 14 residues. The CDR3 DNA is TGCGCCAGCAGTCTAGCGGGATTCTACAATGAGCAGTTCTTC. Translated, it gives CASSLAGFYNEQFF.

The chain couples TRBV20-1 to TRBJ1-2, with unresolved D. The germline V and J ends were trimmed by 7 bases and 4 bases, with 10 bases remaining between them. Germline V gives CDR1 DFQATT, CDR2 SNEGSKA (reference sequence). There are 11 residues in the CDR3. The CDR3 nucleotides read TGCAGTGTCTCCAGGTCCTATGGCTACACCTTC. Its protein is CSVSRSYGYTF.

This chain connects TRBV11-1 to TRBJ2-7, with a possible D match to TRBD1 (6 bases). Deletions cut 5 bases from V and 4 bases from J, with 21 bases between. Germline V gene lookup returns CDR1 SGHAT and CDR2 FQDESV (reference sequence). CDR3 size: 16 residues. CDR3 amino acids: CASSMLQGKPFYEQYF. Written as DNA, the CDR3 is TGTGCCAGCAGCATGTTGCAGGGGAAGCCCTTTTACGAGCAGTACTTC.

V is TRBV6-6 and J is TRBJ1-4; D is undetermined. V was trimmed by 7 bases and J by 7 bases, leaving 13 bases between them. Germline-derived CDR1 and CDR2 are MNHNY and SVGAGI (reference sequence). The CDR3 extends over 13 amino acids. DNA of the CDR3: TGTGCCAGCATAAGGTCACAGAGTGAAAAACTGTTTTTT. It specifies CASIRSQSEKLFF.

This clone was counted only a few times. In nucleotides, the CDR3 is TGTGCCAGCAGCCCCGCCGGGAATTATGCTGGAAACACCATATATTTT. As protein: CASSPAGNYAGNTIYF. V is TRBV7-2 and J is TRBJ1-3; D is ambiguous. The CDR3 runs 16 residues. Trimming pared 5 bases from V and 2 bases from J, leaving 16 bases between. The germline V gene has CDR1 SGHTA and CDR2 FQGNSA.

The chain links TRBV19 to TRBJ2-7, with D perhaps TRBD1 (6 bases). CDR1 is LNHDA, CDR2 SQIVND, per germline (reference sequence). The CDR3 totals 13 residues. V dropped 6 bases and J dropped 4 bases, with 13 bases sitting between them. CDR3 sequence: CASSNRVFYEQYF. As DNA, the CDR3 is TGTGCCAGTAGCAACAGGGTCTTTTACGAGCAGTACTTC.

The gene calls are TRBV6-5 and TRBJ2-5, with D tentatively TRBD1 (6 bases). The V end was cut by 6 bases, the J end by 0 bases, with 14 bases between. This CDR3 is built from 15 residues. Per the germline V gene, CDR1 is MNHEY and CDR2 is SVGAGI. The CDR3 nucleotides are TGTGCCAGCAGCTCTGGGCGGACAGACCAAGAGACCCAGTACTTC. Translated: CASSSGRTDQETQYF.

This clone occurred once. V usage is TRBV6-5 and J usage is TRBJ2-7, with TRBD1 matching over 10 bases. The CDR3 is 14 amino acids. V lost 5 bases to trimming and J lost 3 bases; unmatched junction nucleotides: 4. Germline CDR1 is MNHEY and CDR2 is SVGAGI. CDR3 nucleotide sequence: TGTGCCAGCAGTCCCGGGACAGGGGTCTACGAGCAGTACTTC. It encodes CASSPGTGVYEQYF.

The chain is built from TRBV19 and TRBJ2-4, with a weak D call TRBD2 (5 bases). The ends were cut back, 7 bases at V and 9 bases at J, with 22 bases in the middle. Germline V gene data show CDR1 as LNHDA and CDR2 as SQIVND (reference sequence). The CDR3 is 15 amino acids. In nucleotides, the CDR3 is TGTGCCAGTAACCGATATGGACCCACGGGAAGCATTCAGTACTTC. Its protein product is CASNRYGPTGSIQYF.

The chain links TRBV30 to TRBJ1-1; the D is unclear. The CDR3 loop spans 13 amino acids. The V and J ends lost 1 base and 1 base respectively, with 7 bases between them. In germline, CDR1 is GTSNPN, CDR2 SVGIG (reference sequence). The CDR3 DNA is TGTGCCTGGAGTGGACTGACGAACACTGAAGCTTTCTTT. As protein: CAWSGLTNTEAFF. The full variable domain, in which reference TRBV30 and TRBJ1-1 provide the parts outside the CDR3, is SQTIHQWPATLVQPVGSPLSLECTVEGTSNPNLYWYRQAAGRGLQLLFYSVGIGQISSEVPQNLSASRPQDRQFILSSKKLLLSDSGFYLCAWSGLTNTEAFFGQGTRLTVV.

Worth noting for this clone: Within the sample, other DNA sequences also encode this same CDR3. V and J are TRBV6-5 and TRBJ2-6, with TRBD1 matching over 8 bases. V lost 6 bases and J lost 4; bases outside the gene matches: 5. The CDR3 contains 15 residues. CDR1 and CDR2 from the germline V gene are MNHEY and SVGAGI. The CDR3 reads CASSYRGSGANVLTF. The CDR3 DNA is TGTGCCAGCAGCTACAGGGGGTCCGGGGCCAACGTCCTGACTTTC.

The chain is built from TRBV5-1 and TRBJ2-7; 7 positions agree with TRBD2. The CDR3 runs 15 residues. V shed 2 bases, J shed 1 base, and the junction held 6 bases outside the gene matches. CDR1 SGHRS and CDR2 YFSETQ come from the germline V gene. CDR3 coding DNA: TGCGCCAGCAGCTTTCGGGCGGGAGAATCCTACGAGCAGTACTTC. As protein: CASSFRAGESYEQYF.

The chain has TRBV5-4 and TRBJ1-3, with D possibly TRBD1 on 5 matching bases. With 5 bases removed from V and 0 bases from J, the gap between germline ends came to 15 bases. Germline V gives CDR1 SGHNT, CDR2 YYREEE (reference sequence). The CDR3 contains 16 residues. Here the CDR3 reads CASSNPGRGSGNTIYF. The CDR3 DNA reads TGTGCCAGCAGTAATCCCGGGAGGGGCTCTGGAAACACCATATATTTT.

The chain combines TRBV10-1 with TRBJ2-1, with D perhaps matching TRBD1 (6 bases). Germline V gene sequence: CDR1 WNHNN, CDR2 SYGVQD (reference sequence). The V end was cut by 3 bases, the J end by 0 bases, with 12 bases between. The CDR3 sequence is 16 residues long. The CDR3 loop reads CASSDSGVSSYNEQFF. DNA for the CDR3: TGCGCCAGCAGTGACTCAGGGGTCAGCTCCTACAATGAGCAGTTCTTC.

This chain joins TRBV10-3 and TRBJ1-1; D is unresolved. Germline V lookup: CDR1 ENHRY, CDR2 SYGVKD. The ends were cut back, 3 bases at V and 0 bases at J, with 5 bases in the middle. The CDR3 covers 13 residues. The CDR3 DNA is TGTGCCATCAGTGAAATCATGAACACTGAAGCTTTCTTT. This sequence encodes CAISEIMNTEAFF.